Shown below are 2 T cell receptor beta chains from a single sample sequenced in a study of T cells expressing NK-cell markers. After re-calling the 5' RACE reads, TCRdb lists one entry per CDR3 protein, DNA absent. The repertoire table contains roughly 150,000 distinct CDR3 sequences. The sample taken for sequencing was blood T cells: a sorted CD56 or NKG2C T cell subset, CD4+ or CD8+ T cells, or bulk PBMC T cells (not recorded which). The receptor set was obtained from a man aged 18 to 70 in good health.

The chain combines TRBV19 with TRBJ2-1; no DNA is available, so the TRBD1 call from TCRdb remains unchecked. Germline CDR1 is LNHDA and CDR2 is SQIVND (reference sequence). The CDR3 length is 16 residues. This CDR3 is CASSIDGDPNYNEQFF.

The chain combines TRBV5-1 with TRBJ2-1; TCRdb's D call, TRBD2, is unchecked because there is no DNA. This CDR3 comprises 14 residues. Germline V gives CDR1 SGHRS, CDR2 YFSETQ. The CDR3 reads CASTERGGYNEQFF.